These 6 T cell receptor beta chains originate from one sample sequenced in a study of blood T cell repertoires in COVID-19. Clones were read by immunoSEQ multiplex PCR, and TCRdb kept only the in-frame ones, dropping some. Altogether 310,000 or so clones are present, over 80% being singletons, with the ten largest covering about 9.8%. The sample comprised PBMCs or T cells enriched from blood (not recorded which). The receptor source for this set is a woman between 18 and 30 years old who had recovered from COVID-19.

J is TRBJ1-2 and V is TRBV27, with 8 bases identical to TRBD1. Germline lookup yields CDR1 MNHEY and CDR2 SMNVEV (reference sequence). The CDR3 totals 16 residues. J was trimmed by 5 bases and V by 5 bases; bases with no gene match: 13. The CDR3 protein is CASSPSQGAVWYGYTF. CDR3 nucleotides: TGTGCCAGCAGTCCTTCTCAGGGGGCGGTATGGTATGGCTACACCTTC.

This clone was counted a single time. CDR3 DNA sequence: TGTGCCAGCAGCCTCACGGGACAGGGTTCGAGGGGCACTGAAGCTTTCTTT. Amino acids: CASSLTGQGSRGTEAFF. This chain joins TRBV7-2 and TRBJ1-1; TRBD1 aligns across 9 bases. CDR3 length: 17 residues. Trimming removed 5 bases from V and 4 bases from J; junction bases left unmatched: 14. Germline CDR1 and CDR2: SGHTA and FQGNSA.

CDR3 protein: CASSQGRQGGEKLFF. The CDR3 DNA reads TGTGCCAGCAGCCAAGGTAGACAGGGTGGTGAAAAACTGTTTTTT. This rearrangement joins TRBV3-1 (or the pseudogene TRBV3-2) to TRBJ1-4; 7 bases fit TRBD1. Losses at the gene ends were 1 base for V and 7 bases for J; bases not matched to a gene: 6. CDR1 is LGHDT, CDR2 YNNKEL, per germline (reference sequence). This CDR3 comprises 15 residues.

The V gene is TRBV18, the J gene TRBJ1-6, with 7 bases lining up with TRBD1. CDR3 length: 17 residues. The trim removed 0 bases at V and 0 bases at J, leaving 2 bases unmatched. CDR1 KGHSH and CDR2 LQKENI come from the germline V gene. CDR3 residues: CASSPPGQSSYNSPLHF. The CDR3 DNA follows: TGTGCCAGCTCACCACCGGGACAGTCCTCCTATAATTCACCCCTCCACTTT.

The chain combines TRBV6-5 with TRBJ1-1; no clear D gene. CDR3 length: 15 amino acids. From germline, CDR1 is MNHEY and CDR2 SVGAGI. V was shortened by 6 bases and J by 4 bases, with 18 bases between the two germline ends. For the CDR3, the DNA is TGTGCCAGCAGGATGTTTTATTCAGCGGCCACTGAAGCTTTCTTT. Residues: CASRMFYSAATEAFF.

The chain's CDR3 is CASSLYREGGTEAFF. The CDR3 coding sequence is TGTGCCAGCAGTTTGTACAGGGAAGGGGGCACTGAAGCTTTCTTT. This chain joins TRBV27 and TRBJ1-1; D perhaps matches TRBD1 (6 bases). The CDR3 runs 15 residues. CDR1 and CDR2 from the germline V gene are MNHEY and SMNVEV (reference sequence). Deletions cut 3 bases from V and 4 bases from J, with 15 bases between.